Shown below are 21 T cell receptor beta chains from a single sample sequenced in a study of monozygotic twins with inflammatory bowel disease. After re-calling the 5' RACE reads, TCRdb lists one entry per CDR3 protein, DNA absent. This sample's table reports about 440,000 distinct CDR3 sequences. The source material was blood. These receptors came from a human donor with ulcerative colitis or Crohn's disease, or a healthy co-twin of an affected twin (not recorded which).

The rearrangement uses TRBV7-2 and TRBJ2-1; TCRdb indicates TRBD1, and absent DNA this call remains unverified. CDR3 size: 17 residues. From germline, CDR1 is SGHTA and CDR2 FQGNSA. The CDR3 reads CASSLAFGVGVYNEQFF.

The chain employs TRBV7-9 and TRBJ2-2; the D call of TRBD2 rests on TCRdb alone, since no DNA is present to check it. The CDR3 totals 15 residues. The germline gives CDR1 SEHNR, CDR2 FQNEAQ (reference sequence). The CDR3 reads CASSQISGTTGELFF.

This chain joins TRBV12-3 or TRBV12-4 and TRBJ1-6; the D gene TCRdb calls, TRBD1, cannot be checked with no DNA. The CDR3 is made up of 13 amino acids. The CDR3 is CASNQGVNSPLHF.

The J gene is TRBJ2-2, the V gene TRBV6-5; TCRdb names TRBD1, which stays unverified in the absence of DNA. Germline V CDR1 and CDR2: MNHEY, SVGAGI. This CDR3 region has 13 residues. The CDR3 loop is CASRPPGPWELFF.

J is TRBJ2-2 and V is TRBV7-2; TCRdb's D call, TRBD2, is unchecked because there is no DNA. CDR1 and CDR2 from the germline V gene are SGHTA and FQGNSA. The CDR3 sequence is 16 residues long. The CDR3 region is CASSRIAGGNTGELFF.

The chain uses TRBV12-3 or TRBV12-4 and TRBJ2-3; checking the TCRdb D call of TRBD2 is not possible without DNA. The CDR3 has 15 residues. CDR3 sequence reads: CASSLGGSRADTQYF.

The V and J genes are TRBV20-1 and TRBJ1-5. The CDR3 spans 15 residues. Germline V gene sequence: CDR1 DFQATT, CDR2 SNEGSKA (reference sequence). This CDR3 is CSARDGATVNQPQHF.

The chain has TRBV4-2 and TRBJ1-6. This CDR3 region has 17 residues. CDR1 is LGHNA, CDR2 YNFKEQ, per germline. The CDR3 loop reads CASCLGLGGSYNSPLHF.

The V gene is TRBV5-6, the J gene TRBJ2-7; TCRdb's D call of TRBD1 is untestable without DNA. Germline assignment: CDR1 SGHDT and CDR2 YYEEEE. The CDR3 runs 14 residues. Here the CDR3 reads CASSPGASSYEQYF.

V is TRBV7-6 and J is TRBJ1-1; TCRdb names TRBD1, which stays unverified in the absence of DNA. The CDR3 has 14 amino acids. Germline assignment: CDR1 SGHVS and CDR2 FNYEAQ. CDR3 region: CASTKDRVDTEAFF.

The CDR3 protein is CASSPVEGGNTEAFF. The genes are TRBV18 and TRBJ1-1. This CDR3 is 15 amino acids long. Per the germline V gene, CDR1 is KGHSH and CDR2 is LQKENI.

The rearrangement joins TRBV10-3 to TRBJ2-7; absent DNA, TCRdb's TRBD2 call cannot be checked. Germline values: CDR1 ENHRY, CDR2 SYGVKD. The CDR3 length is 14 residues. CDR3 residues: CAISALAGNYEQYF.

The chain combines TRBV11-2 with TRBJ1-2. CDR1 is SGHAT and CDR2 is FQNNGV in the germline V gene. The CDR3 spans 14 residues. Here the CDR3 reads CASSFGGAGYGYTF.

This chain uses TRBV6-1 with TRBJ1-3. Germline CDR1 is MNHNS and CDR2 is SASEGT. This CDR3 is built from 14 residues. The CDR3 sequence: CASSDLALPNTIYF.

The J gene is TRBJ1-1, the V gene TRBV12-3 or TRBV12-4. The CDR3 spans 15 residues. The CDR3 is CASSFGGKGNTEAFF.

The chain couples TRBV19 to TRBJ2-1; the TCRdb D gene call, TRBD1, has no DNA to confirm it. CDR3 length equals 12 residues. Germline V gives CDR1 LNHDA, CDR2 SQIVND (reference sequence). The CDR3 sequence is CASSIGGHEQFF.

This CDR3 reads CASSPGTITDTQYF. The rearrangement links TRBV5-1 to TRBJ2-3; TCRdb outputs TRBD1, but without DNA this stays unchecked. CDR3 length equals 14 residues. Germline CDR1 reads SGHRS; CDR2 reads YFSETQ.

The chain couples TRBV7-2 to TRBJ2-3. Germline loops: CDR1 SGHTA, CDR2 FQGNSA. The CDR3 runs to 14 residues. The CDR3 reads CASSSGGYTDTQYF.

This CDR3 reads CSARETSGRADEQYF. V is TRBV20-1 and J is TRBJ2-7; with no DNA, the TCRdb D assignment of TRBD2 cannot be verified. Germline loops: CDR1 DFQATT, CDR2 SNEGSKA (reference sequence). This CDR3 comprises 15 residues.

The chain links TRBV5-1 to TRBJ1-1. This CDR3 is built from 14 residues. From germline, CDR1 is SGHRS and CDR2 YFSETQ. The CDR3 loop is CASSRVSGSLEAFF. Full variable domain (remainder filled in from reference TRBV5-1 and TRBJ1-1): KAGVTQTPRYLIKTRGQQVTLSCSPISGHRSVSWYQQTPGQGLQFLFEYFSETQRNKGNFPGRFSGRQFSNSRSEMNVSTLELGDSALYLCASSRVSGSLEAFFGQGTRLTVV.

The genes are TRBV10-3 and TRBJ2-1; without DNA, the TCRdb call of TRBD2 cannot be checked. Germline CDR1 and CDR2: ENHRY and SYGVKD. CDR3 length: 15 amino acids. The CDR3: CAIRSGPNLVNEQFF.